This is a list of T cell receptor beta chains from one sample in a study of blood T cell repertoires in COVID-19. Profiling relied on immunoSEQ multiplex PCR, and the TCRdb table lists in-frame clones only, not all of them. The sample records a few hundred thousand clones, 84% being singletons. The specimen was peripheral blood. These receptors were collected from a man aged 50 or older with active or convalescent COVID-19. Each CDR3 is given with its conserved first and last residue. Fields, in order: CDR3 protein, J gene, V gene.

cdr3_aa: CASRRQVGNTIYF; j_call: TRBJ1-3; v_call: TRBV12-3/TRBV12-4
cdr3_aa: CASSAQGSNTEAFF; j_call: TRBJ1-1; v_call: TRBV5-1
cdr3_aa: CASSFSDRVRSPLHF; j_call: TRBJ1-6; v_call: TRBV27
cdr3_aa: CASSPYESGNEQFF; j_call: TRBJ2-1; v_call: TRBV5-1
cdr3_aa: CASSQAPVQAATNEKLFF; j_call: TRBJ1-4; v_call: TRBV4-2
cdr3_aa: CASSHQTSGGAYEQFF; j_call: TRBJ2-1; v_call: TRBV13
cdr3_aa: CSVERDGNEQFF; j_call: TRBJ2-1; v_call: TRBV29-1
cdr3_aa: CASSLGGFRGPLNTEAFF; j_call: TRBJ1-1; v_call: TRBV7-6
cdr3_aa: CASSHGLAINEQFF; j_call: TRBJ2-1; v_call: TRBV4-3
cdr3_aa: CASSQDRNFYTDTQYF; j_call: TRBJ2-3; v_call: TRBV4-3
cdr3_aa: CASSSPPGGHYGYTF; j_call: TRBJ1-2; v_call: TRBV28
cdr3_aa: CASSGGSSGNTIYF; j_call: TRBJ1-3; v_call: TRBV5-1
cdr3_aa: CASSFLEGGDTQYF; j_call: TRBJ2-3; v_call: TRBV7-8
cdr3_aa: CASSIGQGLYEQYF; j_call: TRBJ2-7; v_call: TRBV5-1
cdr3_aa: CASSEWQRGAYNEQFF; j_call: TRBJ2-1; v_call: TRBV2
cdr3_aa: CASSGQGLNTEAFF; j_call: TRBJ1-1; v_call: TRBV18
cdr3_aa: CATSSGYGHYQETQYF; j_call: TRBJ2-5; v_call: TRBV15
cdr3_aa: CASSMDSSSGNTIYF; j_call: TRBJ1-3; v_call: TRBV11-3
cdr3_aa: CASSRGSSGNTIYF; j_call: TRBJ1-3; v_call: TRBV25-1
cdr3_aa: CATSDPSGPAETQYF; j_call: TRBJ2-3; v_call: TRBV24-1
cdr3_aa: CASSFAVNTGELFF; j_call: TRBJ2-2; v_call: TRBV27
cdr3_aa: CASSQDLEGWGSYEQYF; j_call: TRBJ2-7; v_call: TRBV4-3
cdr3_aa: CASSLGGQGTDTQYF; j_call: TRBJ2-3; v_call: TRBV7-2
cdr3_aa: CASSPGAVPETQYF; j_call: TRBJ2-5; v_call: TRBV7-2
cdr3_aa: CASSFPTGYEQYF; j_call: TRBJ2-7; v_call: TRBV11-1
cdr3_aa: CASSVQGWGTEAFF; j_call: TRBJ1-1; v_call: TRBV9
cdr3_aa: CASSDWLAGASRGSYEQYF; j_call: TRBJ2-7; v_call: TRBV10-2
cdr3_aa: CASRRTGDGANVLTF; j_call: TRBJ2-6; v_call: TRBV14
cdr3_aa: CASSFGPPAPYNEQFF; j_call: TRBJ2-1; v_call: TRBV7-2
cdr3_aa: CASSQVIGRTENTEAFF; j_call: TRBJ1-1; v_call: TRBV4-3
cdr3_aa: CASSLDGGTGYEQYF; j_call: TRBJ2-7; v_call: TRBV11-2
cdr3_aa: CASSPTVGWAGTEAFF; j_call: TRBJ1-1; v_call: TRBV7-2
cdr3_aa: CSVVLAGPSTDTQYF; j_call: TRBJ2-3; v_call: TRBV29-1
cdr3_aa: CASSQEHSYNSPLHF; j_call: TRBJ1-6; v_call: TRBV3-1/TRBV3-2
cdr3_aa: CASSQDVRYGYTF; j_call: TRBJ1-2; v_call: TRBV4-3
cdr3_aa: CASSLVASGGNTIYF; j_call: TRBJ1-3; v_call: TRBV7-2
cdr3_aa: CASSPRSGVGNTEAFF; j_call: TRBJ1-1; v_call: TRBV18
cdr3_aa: CAISQLAGGQETQYF; j_call: TRBJ2-5; v_call: TRBV10-3
cdr3_aa: CATGGGVREKLFF; j_call: TRBJ1-4; v_call: TRBV28
cdr3_aa: CASGPGQTNTEAFF; j_call: TRBJ1-1; v_call: TRBV18
cdr3_aa: CATSGGAGSYNEQFF; j_call: TRBJ2-1; v_call: TRBV24-1
cdr3_aa: CASSLARLAGGFTDTQYF; j_call: TRBJ2-3; v_call: TRBV5-6
cdr3_aa: CASSRQMGGYNEQFF; j_call: TRBJ2-1; v_call: TRBV2
cdr3_aa: CASRYFTGSGDTQYF; j_call: TRBJ2-3; v_call: TRBV5-1
cdr3_aa: CASSRDRAQPQHF; j_call: TRBJ1-5; v_call: TRBV4-3
cdr3_aa: CASSPDKQETQYF; j_call: TRBJ2-5; v_call: TRBV9
cdr3_aa: CASSSVRTANQPQHF; j_call: TRBJ1-5; v_call: TRBV6-2/TRBV6-3
cdr3_aa: CAISTGDTEAFF; j_call: TRBJ1-1; v_call: TRBV10-3
cdr3_aa: CASSFDSGANEKLFF; j_call: TRBJ1-4; v_call: TRBV7-2
cdr3_aa: CATGEAGETQYF; j_call: TRBJ2-5; v_call: TRBV11-2
cdr3_aa: CASSRGQGIYGYTF; j_call: TRBJ1-2; v_call: TRBV13
cdr3_aa: CASSSPLAYNEQFF; j_call: TRBJ2-1; v_call: TRBV27
cdr3_aa: CASSRGGQSNQPQHF; j_call: TRBJ1-5; v_call: TRBV4-2
cdr3_aa: CASSWDRGHVDTEAFF; j_call: TRBJ1-1; v_call: TRBV7-8